Listed below are T cell receptor beta chains from one sample, sequenced in a study of high-grade serous ovarian cancer treatment subgroups. Sequencing was performed with immunoSEQ multiplex PCR; in TCRdb, only in-frame clones are kept and a portion is missing. This table has over 15,000 clones, under 85% appearing once. Sequenced: tumor tissue. All receptors derive from a human donor with high-grade serous ovarian cancer. The CDR3 runs from the conserved cysteine through the conserved F or W.

j_call,v_call,cdr3_length,cdr3_aa
TRBJ1-3,TRBV27,15,CASRRSRGSGNTIYF
TRBJ2-3,TRBV6-5,13,CASSLPGRDTQYF
TRBJ1-6,TRBV7-9,16,CASSLGQGFVNSPLHF
TRBJ1-6,TRBV14,15,CASRKASGREGPLHF
TRBJ2-6,TRBV9,17,CASSPGQGAGRANVLTF
TRBJ1-3,TRBV7-3,15,CASSLTALSGNTIYF
TRBJ1-2,TRBV5-6,12,CASSILGYGYTF
TRBJ2-6,TRBV5-8,16,CASSRRRDSGANVLTF
TRBJ1-4,TRBV28,13,CASSLWGREKLFF
TRBJ2-7,TRBV7-6,13,CASSLALEYEQYF
TRBJ1-6,TRBV7-9,16,CASNRGQGFFDSPLHF
TRBJ1-1,TRBV10-3,13,CAISEWGSTEAFF
TRBJ1-2,TRBV7-6,13,CASSRRTVPGYTF
TRBJ2-3,TRBV6-4,16,CASSDRAGGREDTQYF
TRBJ1-4,TRBV27,12,CASSFGGGKLFF
TRBJ2-5,TRBV11-3,16,CASSFSSGVIQETQYF
TRBJ2-1,TRBV9,13,CASSVATYNEQFF
TRBJ2-7,TRBV7-2,12,CASAARNYEQYF
TRBJ2-2,TRBV15,14,CATSTLYDTGELFF
TRBJ1-2,TRBV2,14,CASRATGMINGYTF
TRBJ1-5,TRBV28,13,CASRSTGYQPQHF
TRBJ2-2,TRBV4-3,17,CASSQGEGAANTGELFF
TRBJ1-5,TRBV19,14,CASTIKGVNQPQHF
TRBJ1-2,TRBV9,18,CASSSNKGRGATNYGYTF
TRBJ1-2,TRBV6-5,14,CASSYYRSPDGYTF
TRBJ2-5,TRBV5-1,15,CASSSLGLYQETQYF
TRBJ1-5,TRBV6-1,17,CASSEGTLAGANQPQHF
TRBJ1-6,TRBV7-2,13,CASSSQVPGAMHF
TRBJ2-1,TRBV10-3,15,CAIREDSSSYNEQFF
TRBJ2-3,TRBV6-5,14,CASSQGRHRGTQYF
TRBJ1-2,TRBV18,12,CASSPRGVGYTF
TRBJ1-5,TRBV19,15,CASSLNTGNNQPQHF
TRBJ2-3,TRBV19,15,CASSILGQGADTQYF
TRBJ1-5,TRBV19,15,CASSVDRGRNQPQHF
TRBJ1-1,TRBV5-1,15,CASSLEGVGGTEAFF
TRBJ2-7,TRBV10-3,14,CASSYGAEIYEQYF
TRBJ1-4,TRBV29-1,13,CSARGQSGEKLFF